A selection of T cell receptor beta chains follows, all from one sample in a study of blood T cells in healthy people across ages. From the 5' RACE reads, TCRdb called clonotypes with MiXCR, one entry per CDR3 protein. The sample shows 1.5 million to 2 million distinct CDR3 sequences, about 28% of them seen only once. Sequenced material: blood. The receptors come from a woman aged 25 to 39 in good health. Each CDR3 is given with its conserved first and last residue. A D gene is named only where the DNA matches it firmly. Not every row has a clone size; where given, it reads once, few, many or a size class.

11	TRBV28	NA	TRBJ2-1	NA	CASSLRGYQFF	TGTGCCAGCAGTTTACGGGGCTACCAGTTCTTC
16	TRBV6-5	NA	TRBJ2-2	NA	CASSPVGRSNTGELFF	TGTGCCAGCAGCCCTGTAGGGCGGAGTAACACCGGGGAGCTGTTTTTT
16	TRBV7-2	NA	TRBJ2-1	TRBD2	CASSLGGTSYNNEQFF	TGTGCCAGCAGCTTAGGGGGGACTAGCTACAACAATGAGCAGTTCTTC
15	TRBV9	many	TRBJ2-1	TRBD2	CASSPMGTRNNEQFF	TGTGCCAGCAGTCCAATGGGGACTAGGAACAATGAGCAGTTCTTC
14	TRBV12-3/TRBV12-4	few	TRBJ2-7	TRBD1	CASSTGTGGHEQYF	TGTGCCAGCAGTACCGGGACAGGGGGCCACGAGCAGTACTTC
14	TRBV5-1	few	TRBJ2-7	NA	CASSLSVGVNEQYF	TGCGCCAGCAGCTTGTCCGTAGGGGTTAACGAGCAGTACTTC
14	TRBV7-2	many	TRBJ1-2	NA	CASSSGAVNYGYTF	TGTGCCAGCAGCTCGGGGGCCGTTAACTATGGCTACACCTTC
11	TRBV29-1	NA	TRBJ1-2	NA	CSVGEGKGYTF	TGCAGCGTTGGGGAGGGGAAGGGCTACACCTTC
14	TRBV2	NA	TRBJ1-4	NA	CVSSEEATNEKLFF	TGTGTCAGCAGTGAGGAGGCAACTAATGAAAAACTGTTTTTT
12	TRBV20-1	many	TRBJ2-7	NA	CSARGSLYEQYF	TGCAGTGCTAGAGGCTCCCTCTACGAGCAGTACTTC
12	TRBV20-1	few	TRBJ1-1	NA	CSAKRGGTEAFF	TGCAGTGCAAAAAGGGGGGGGACTGAAGCTTTCTTT
15	TRBV28	NA	TRBJ2-7	TRBD1	CASSIPGTGAYEQYF	TGTGCCAGCAGTATCCCTGGGACAGGGGCCTACGAGCAGTACTTC
15	TRBV7-2	NA	TRBJ1-5	TRBD1	CASSWRQGVEQPQHF	TGTGCCAGCAGCTGGAGGCAGGGGGTAGAGCAGCCCCAGCATTTT
16	TRBV3-1	NA	TRBJ2-7	TRBD2	CAGSQIGLAGAYEQYF	TGTGCCGGCAGCCAAATCGGACTAGCGGGGGCCTACGAGCAGTACTTC
14	TRBV13	NA	TRBJ1-2	NA	CANSSTGRGYGYTF	TGTGCCAACAGCTCGACGGGACGCGGCTATGGCTACACCTTC
13	TRBV20-1	NA	TRBJ2-1	NA	CSGRGGFWNEQFF	TGCAGTGGACGAGGGGGGTTCTGGAATGAGCAGTTCTTC
15	TRBV4-1	NA	TRBJ2-7	NA	CASSQVGTRGNEQYF	TGCGCCAGCAGCCAAGTCGGGACGAGAGGTAACGAGCAGTACTTC
17	TRBV9	few	TRBJ2-3	NA	CACSVVSVRSSTDTQYF	TGTGCCTGCAGCGTAGTAAGTGTGAGAAGTAGCACAGATACGCAGTATTTT
13	TRBV5-1	NA	TRBJ2-3	NA	CATKGGGTDTQYF	TGCGCCACCAAAGGGGGTGGAACAGATACGCAGTATTTT
18	TRBV4-1	few	TRBJ2-5	NA	CASSQYPSGGGRQETQYF	TGCGCCAGCAGCCAGTATCCTTCTGGGGGGGGCCGCCAAGAGACCCAGTACTTC
19	TRBV21-1	NA	TRBJ1-2	NA	CASSKPGYPREGVIYGYTF	TGTGCCAGCAGCAAACCCGGGTATCCCCGTGAGGGTGTTATCTATGGCTACACCTTC
13	TRBV7-9	NA	TRBJ1-2	NA	CASSTTGLGGYTF	TGTGCCAGCAGCACGACAGGTTTAGGTGGCTACACCTTC
14	TRBV9	NA	TRBJ2-3	TRBD1	CASSAEGATDTQYF	TGTGCCAGCAGCGCTGAGGGGGCCACAGATACGCAGTATTTT
16	TRBV18	many	TRBJ2-6	NA	CASSPTGNSGANVLTF	TGTGCCAGCTCTCCTACAGGGAACTCTGGGGCCAACGTCCTGACTTTC
14	TRBV20-1	few	TRBJ1-2	TRBD1	CSATLQGKGYGYTF	TGCAGTGCTACCCTACAGGGGAAGGGCTATGGCTACACCTTC
13	TRBV4-1	few	TRBJ1-1	NA	CVSSQDPNTEAFF	TGCGTCAGCAGCCAAGATCCGAATACTGAAGCTTTCTTT
15	TRBV29-1	NA	TRBJ1-2	TRBD1	CSVNSWDRGTNGCTF	TGCAGCGTTAATTCATGGGACAGGGGCACGAATGGCTGCACCTTC
14	TRBV5-1	few	TRBJ1-2	NA	CASSSQGGRYGYTF	TGCGCCAGCAGCTCCCAAGGGGGACGCTATGGCTACACCTTC
15	TRBV7-2	NA	TRBJ2-5	NA	CASTESGTAQETQYF	TGTGCCAGCACCGAGAGTGGGACTGCACAAGAGACCCAGTACTTC
15	TRBV5-1	NA	TRBJ1-3	NA	CASSFDSGRGNTIYF	TGCGCCAGCAGCTTCGACAGCGGGCGGGGAAACACCATATATTTT
12	TRBV12-3/TRBV12-4	NA	TRBJ1-1	NA	CASSLANTETFF	TGTGCCAGCAGTTTAGCCAACACTGAGACTTTCTTT
16	TRBV7-9	NA	TRBJ1-6	NA	CASSLDIQRDNSPLHF	TGTGCCAGCAGCTTAGATATCCAGAGAGATAATTCACCCCTCCACTTT
11	TRBV28	many	TRBJ2-7	NA	CASSVGREQYF	TGTGCCAGCAGTGTCGGGAGAGAGCAGTACTTC
12	TRBV6-6	few	TRBJ2-1	NA	CASRRSPNEQFF	TGTGCCAGCAGGCGGTCCCCCAATGAGCAGTTCTTC
16	TRBV6-1	NA	TRBJ2-3	NA	CASSEAPEPNTDTQYF	TGTGCCAGCAGTGAAGCGCCCGAACCAAATACAGATACGCAGTATTTT
13	TRBV28	few	TRBJ2-7	NA	CASTTTGFYEQYF	TGTGCCAGCACAACCACAGGGTTCTACGAGCAGTACTTC
14	TRBV28	NA	TRBJ1-1	NA	CASSRIRVGTEAFF	TGTGCCAGCAGCAGAATCAGGGTGGGTACTGAAGCTTTCTTT
16	TRBV7-9	few	TRBJ2-5	TRBD2	CASSTRLAGLKETQYF	TGTGCCAGCAGCACGAGACTAGCGGGGCTTAAAGAGACCCAGTACTTC
15	TRBV6-6	few	TRBJ2-3	TRBD2	CASSYSGASPDTQYF	TGTGCCAGCAGTTATAGCGGGGCGTCGCCCGATACGCAGTATTTT
11	TRBV12-3/TRBV12-4	few	TRBJ2-1	TRBD1	CASIYRGYLFF	TGTGCCAGCATTTACAGGGGGTACCTGTTCTTC
17	TRBV20-1	few	TRBJ1-6	NA	CSARPSGQWAYNSPLHF	TGCAGTGCTAGACCCTCAGGACAGTGGGCTTATAATTCACCCCTCCACTTT
15	TRBV5-5	NA	TRBJ1-1	NA	CAGSLEFGGNTEAFF	TGTGCCGGCAGCTTGGAGTTTGGCGGGAACACTGAAGCTTTCTTT
15	TRBV7-2	many	TRBJ2-1	TRBD2	CASSTSGNSYNEQFF	TGTGCCAGCAGCACCAGCGGGAACTCCTACAATGAGCAGTTCTTC
17	TRBV7-2	few	TRBJ2-1	NA	CASSLSISVGSYNEQFF	TGTGCCAGCAGCTTAAGTATATCGGTTGGCTCCTACAATGAGCAGTTCTTC
17	TRBV7-2	many	TRBJ2-1	TRBD2	CASSSGLAGGRNNEQFF	TGTGCCAGCAGCTCGGGACTAGCGGGGGGGCGGAACAATGAGCAGTTCTTC
14	TRBV5-1	many	TRBJ2-5	TRBD1	CASTMTGGQETQYF	TGCGCCAGCACAATGACAGGGGGACAAGAGACCCAGTACTTC
18	TRBV4-2	few	TRBJ2-1	TRBD1	CASSGESGDRGAYNEQFF	TGTGCCAGCAGCGGAGAATCAGGAGACAGGGGAGCCTACAATGAGCAGTTCTTC
17	TRBV7-2	NA	TRBJ1-5	TRBD1	CASSFRSVDRLMQPQHF	TGTGCCAGCAGCTTCAGGAGTGTGGACAGGCTGATGCAGCCCCAGCATTTT
14	TRBV4-1	NA	TRBJ1-1	NA	CASSQDLSSTEAFF	TGCGCCAGCAGCCAAGATTTGAGTAGCACTGAAGCTTTCTTT
17	TRBV21-1	NA	TRBJ2-1	NA	CASSPGLAGGPDNEQFF	TGTGCCAGCAGTCCCGGACTAGCGGGAGGCCCCGACAATGAGCAGTTCTTC
17	TRBV15	few	TRBJ2-3	NA	CATSKKSTPTPTDTQYF	TGTGCCACCAGCAAGAAGTCGACCCCGACGCCCACAGATACGCAGTATTTT
13	TRBV20-1	few	TRBJ1-5	NA	CSAPLGGGEPQHF	TGCAGTGCCCCTCTGGGGGGTGGGGAGCCCCAGCATTTT
15	TRBV4-1	many	TRBJ2-7	NA	CASSLTTTGPYEQYF	TGCGCCAGCAGCCTAACAACAACAGGGCCCTACGAGCAGTACTTC